The T cell receptor beta chain described here comes from a study of T cells in Graves' hyperthyroidism and ophthalmopathy. Authors of the study amplified TCR beta CDR3 regions from RNA transcripts. During a first-round RT-PCR of the TCR CDR3, the HTBI primer set was used. TCRdb redid the calling of the multiplex PCR reads with MiXCR, one entry per CDR3 protein. The sample shows approximately 640,000 distinct CDR3 sequences, roughly 45% of them seen only once. Sequences were obtained from peripheral blood or thyroid tissue (not recorded which). The TCR originated in an adult man with Graves' disease, either hyperthyroidism or ophthalmopathy (not recorded which).

The CDR3 DNA sequence: TGTGCCAGCAGTACTACTAACAGGGGGCGCCAGTACTTC. It yields the protein CASSTTNRGRQYF. This chain connects TRBV14 to TRBJ2-7, with TRBD1 identical over 9 bases. This CDR3 is built from 13 residues. J was trimmed by 10 bases and V by 6 bases; bases with no gene match: 10. Germline CDR1 SGHDN, CDR2 FVKESK.